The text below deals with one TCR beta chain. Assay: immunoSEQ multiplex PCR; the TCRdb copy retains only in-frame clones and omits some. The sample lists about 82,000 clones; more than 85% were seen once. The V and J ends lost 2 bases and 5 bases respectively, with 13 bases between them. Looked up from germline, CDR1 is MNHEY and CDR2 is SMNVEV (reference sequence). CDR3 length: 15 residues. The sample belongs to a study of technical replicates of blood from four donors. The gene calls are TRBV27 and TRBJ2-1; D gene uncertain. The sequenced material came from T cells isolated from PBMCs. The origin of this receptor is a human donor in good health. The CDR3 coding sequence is TGTGCCAGCAGTTTAATGAGGATAACCCACAATGAGCAGTTCTTC. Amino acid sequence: CASSLMRITHNEQFF.